Below are 10 T cell receptor beta chains sequenced from a single sample in a study of T cell responses to AZD1222 COVID-19 vaccine. Libraries were prepared by immunoSEQ multiplex PCR; TCRdb keeps only in-frame clonotypes and omits some of them. This table has 120,000 to 150,000 clones, approximately 90% appearing once. The sequenced sample was peripheral blood, obtained on day 0 of AZD1222 vaccination. The receptors originated from an adult in good health.

The V and J genes are TRBV5-5 and TRBJ1-1; perhaps TRBD1 as D (5 bases). V shed 5 bases and J shed 5 bases, with 13 bases lying between them. From germline, CDR1 is SGHKS and CDR2 YYEKEE (reference sequence). CDR3 length equals 13 residues. The CDR3 DNA reads as TGTGCCAGCAGTCCGACAGTGTTAACTGAAGCTTTCTTT. Encoded protein: CASSPTVLTEAFF. Drawing the rest from reference TRBV5-5 and TRBJ1-1, the complete variable domain is DAGVTQSPTHLIKTRGQQVTLRCSPISGHKSVSWYQQVLGQGPQFIFQYYEKEERGRGNFPDRFSARQFPNYSSELNVNALLLGDSALYLCASSPTVLTEAFFGQGTRLTVV.

The chain combines TRBV7-9 with TRBJ1-1; 9 positions agree with TRBD1. The CDR3 sequence is 14 residues long. V shed 7 bases and J 4 bases; nucleotides not matched to a gene: 7. Germline CDR1 is SEHNR and CDR2 is FQNEAQ (reference sequence). The CDR3 DNA reads as TGTGCCAGCACCTACAGGGGGCTTAGCACTGAAGCTTTCTTT. The encoded protein is CASTYRGLSTEAFF.

This clone was seen once. V and J are TRBV6-2 or TRBV6-3 and TRBJ1-5, with 10 bases aligning to TRBD1. Unmatched junction bases numbered 10, after V lost 5 bases and J lost 9 bases. The CDR3 consists of 15 residues. Per germline, CDR1 MNHEY and CDR2 SVGEGT. The chain's CDR3 is CASSPSTGGIGPQHF. The CDR3 DNA is TGTGCCAGCAGTCCCTCGACAGGGGGCATCGGGCCCCAGCATTTT.

The V and J genes are TRBV27 and TRBJ2-5; possible D gene TRBD1, 5 bases. The V end lost 6 bases, the J end lost 5 bases, and 10 bases lay between the germline ends. This CDR3 contains 12 residues. Germline V gene data show CDR1 as MNHEY and CDR2 as SMNVEV (reference sequence). The CDR3 DNA follows: TGTGCCAGCAGAGGGGTGGGGGAGACCCAGTACTTC. Encoded protein: CASRGVGETQYF.

The chain combines TRBV28 with TRBJ2-7; TRBD2 agrees at 10 bases. Germline CDR1 and CDR2: MDHEN and SYDVKM. The CDR3 is 15 residues long. The J segment lost 7 bases and the V segment lost 3 bases, leaving 9 bases of the junction unmatched. CDR3 sequence (DNA): TGTGCCAGCAGTTTCCTACTAGCGGGATCAGTGGAGCAGTACTTC. Its translation: CASSFLLAGSVEQYF.

The chain links TRBV2 to TRBJ2-3, with TRBD2 identical over 7 bases. CDR3 length: 14 amino acids. Germline lookup yields CDR1 SNHLY and CDR2 FYNNEI. V gave up 5 bases and J gave up 0 bases; unmatched junction bases: 2. Written as DNA, the CDR3 is TGTGCCAGCAGTTCACTAGCGAGCACAGATACGCAGTATTTT. This encodes CASSSLASTDTQYF.

CDR3 region: CASSKHHSANTEAFF. The CDR3 DNA reads TGTGCCAGCAGTAAACACCACTCAGCTAACACTGAAGCTTTCTTT. The chain recombines TRBV7-2 with TRBJ1-1, with D hard to call. Trimming removed 6 bases at V and 2 bases at J, with 16 bases between. This CDR3 contains 15 residues. Germline V CDR1 and CDR2: SGHTA, FQGNSA.

The rearrangement uses TRBV5-5 and TRBJ1-3, with a weak D call TRBD1 (5 bases). V gave up 1 base and J gave up 4 bases, with 15 bases separating them. The CDR3 covers 16 residues. Germline CDR1 SGHKS, CDR2 YYEKEE (reference sequence). CDR3: CASSLSPGRPGNTIYF. In nucleotides, the CDR3 is TGTGCCAGCAGCTTGTCTCCGGGGCGGCCGGGAAACACCATATATTTT. Supplemented by reference TRBV5-5 and TRBJ1-3, the full variable domain reads DAGVTQSPTHLIKTRGQQVTLRCSPISGHKSVSWYQQVLGQGPQFIFQYYEKEERGRGNFPDRFSARQFPNYSSELNVNALLLGDSALYLCASSLSPGRPGNTIYFGEGSWLTVV.

V is TRBV4-3 and J is TRBJ2-1, with a tentative D call TRBD1 (6 bases). Trimming removed 2 bases from V and 5 bases from J, with 16 bases in between. Germline CDR1 reads LGHNA; CDR2 reads YSLEER. CDR3 length: 16 residues. Here the CDR3 DNA reads TGCGCCAGCAGCCAAAAGGAGGCAGGGGCCAACAATGAGCAGTTCTTC. Its protein product is CASSQKEAGANNEQFF.

The CDR3 region has the DNA TGTGCCAGCAGCGAGGGACACGGAAAAAACATTCAGTACTTC. Protein sequence: CASSEGHGKNIQYF. This chain joins TRBV9 and TRBJ2-4; maybe TRBD1 (6 bases). Trimming pared 3 bases from V and 4 bases from J, leaving 11 bases between. This CDR3 comprises 14 residues. In germline, CDR1 is SGDLS, CDR2 YYNGEE. Drawing the rest from reference TRBV9 and TRBJ2-4, the complete variable domain is DSGVTQTPKHLITATGQRVTLRCSPRSGDLSVYWYQQSLDQGLQFLIQYYNGEERAKGNILERFSAQQFPDLHSELNLSSLELGDSALYFCASSEGHGKNIQYFGAGTRLSVL.